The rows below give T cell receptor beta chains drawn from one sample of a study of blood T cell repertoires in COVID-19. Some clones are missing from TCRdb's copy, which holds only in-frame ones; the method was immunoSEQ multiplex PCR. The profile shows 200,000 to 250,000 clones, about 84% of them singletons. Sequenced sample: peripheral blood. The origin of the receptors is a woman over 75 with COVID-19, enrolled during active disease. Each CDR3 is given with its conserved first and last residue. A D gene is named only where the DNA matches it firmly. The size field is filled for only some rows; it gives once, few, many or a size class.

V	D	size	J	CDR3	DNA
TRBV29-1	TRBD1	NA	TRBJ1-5	CSVVVDRGLRSGNQPQHF	TGCAGCGTTGTAGTGGACAGGGGCTTACGGAGTGGCAATCAGCCCCAGCATTTT
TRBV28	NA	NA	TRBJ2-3	CASSDDRRQTDTQYF	TGTGCCAGCAGTGACGACAGGCGTCAGACAGATACGCAGTATTTT
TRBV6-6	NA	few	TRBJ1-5	CASSYEGGGAQPQHF	TGTGCCAGCAGTTACGAGGGTGGGGGGGCTCAGCCCCAGCATTTT
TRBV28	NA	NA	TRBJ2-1	CASSRDNEQFF	TGTGCCAGCAGTCGCGACAATGAGCAGTTCTTC
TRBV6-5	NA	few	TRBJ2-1	CASSFDTSSYNEQFF	TGTGCCAGCAGTTTTGACACCAGCTCCTACAATGAGCAGTTCTTC
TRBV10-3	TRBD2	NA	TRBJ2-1	CAITPTSGGPGDNEQFF	TGTGCCATCACCCCGACTAGCGGGGGGCCCGGGGACAATGAGCAGTTCTTC
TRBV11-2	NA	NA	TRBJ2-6	CASSPLGGASGANVLTF	TGTGCCAGCAGCCCCCTAGGTGGGGCCTCTGGGGCCAACGTCCTGACTTTC
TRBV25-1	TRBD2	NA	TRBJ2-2	CASSDPSGGVSGELFF	TGTGCCAGCAGTGATCCCAGCGGGGGGGTGTCCGGGGAGCTGTTTTTT
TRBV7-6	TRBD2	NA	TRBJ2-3	CASSLTAGGLDTQYF	TGTGCCAGCAGCTTAACAGCGGGGGGGCTAGATACGCAGTATTTT
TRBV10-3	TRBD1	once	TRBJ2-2	CAISEGDRNTGELFF	TGTGCCATCAGTGAGGGGGACAGGAACACCGGGGAGCTGTTTTTT
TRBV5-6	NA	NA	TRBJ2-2	CASSLQSPRSTGELFF	TGTGCCAGCAGCTTACAGAGCCCGCGTAGCACCGGGGAGCTGTTTTTT
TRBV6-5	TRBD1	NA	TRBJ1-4	CASSRQGMTNEKLFF	TGTGCCAGCAGCCGACAGGGAATGACTAATGAAAAACTGTTTTTT
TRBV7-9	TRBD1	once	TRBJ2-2	CASSLAGTANTGELFF	TGTGCCAGCAGCTTAGCGGGGACAGCGAACACCGGGGAGCTGTTTTTT
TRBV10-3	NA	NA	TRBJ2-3	CAISDSGQISTDTQYF	TGTGCCATCAGTGACTCGGGACAAATAAGCACAGATACGCAGTATTTT
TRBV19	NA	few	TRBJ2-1	CASTYSSYNEQFF	TGTGCCAGTACCTATAGCTCCTACAATGAGCAGTTCTTC
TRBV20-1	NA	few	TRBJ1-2	CSASSTGSGYTF	TGCAGTGCTAGTAGCACAGGGTCTGGCTACACCTTC
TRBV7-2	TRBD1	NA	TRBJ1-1	CASIQTGGNTEAFF	TGTGCCAGCATCCAGACAGGGGGGAACACTGAAGCTTTCTTT
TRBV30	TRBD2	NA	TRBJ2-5	CAWSKRGPFEETQYF	TGTGCCTGGTCCAAGCGGGGGCCCTTCGAAGAGACCCAGTACTTC
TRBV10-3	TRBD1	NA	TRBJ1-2	CAISTRGQDVKGYGYTF	TGTGCCATCAGTACCCGGGGACAGGATGTAAAAGGATATGGCTACACCTTC
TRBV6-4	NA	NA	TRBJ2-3	CASSDSEEDTQYF	TGTGCCAGCAGTGACTCAGAGGAGGATACGCAGTATTTT
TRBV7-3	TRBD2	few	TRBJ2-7	CASSPSGGSYEQYF	TGTGCCAGCAGCCCCAGCGGGGGGTCCTACGAGCAGTACTTC
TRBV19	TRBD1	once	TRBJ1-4	CASSTGQGKTNEKLFF	TGTGCCAGTAGTACGGGACAGGGGAAAACTAATGAAAAACTGTTTTTT
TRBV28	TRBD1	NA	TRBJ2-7	CASSTGTGLSYEQYF	TGTGCCAGCAGTACCGGGACAGGGCTCTCCTACGAGCAGTACTTC
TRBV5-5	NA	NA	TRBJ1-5	CASSLLEGSNQPQHF	TGTGCCAGCAGCTTGCTGGAGGGGAGCAATCAGCCCCAGCATTTT
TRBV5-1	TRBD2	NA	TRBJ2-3	CASTPGGRTDTQYF	TGCGCCAGCACACCGGGGGGGCGCACAGATACGCAGTATTTT
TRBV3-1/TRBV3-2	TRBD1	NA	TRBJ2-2	CASRQTQGALLFF	TGTGCCAGCAGACAAACACAGGGGGCCCTGCTGTTTTTT
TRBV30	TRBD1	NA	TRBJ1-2	CAWSVSGTGWIYGYTF	TGTGCCTGGAGTGTCTCCGGGACAGGGTGGATCTATGGCTACACCTTC
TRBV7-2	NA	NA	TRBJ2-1	CASSKSGSSSYNEQFF	TGTGCCAGCAGCAAATCCGGGTCCAGCTCCTACAATGAGCAGTTCTTC
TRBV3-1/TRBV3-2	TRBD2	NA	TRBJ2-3	CASSSSSGGSDTQYF	TGTGCCAGCAGCAGTTCTAGCGGGGGTTCAGATACGCAGTATTTT
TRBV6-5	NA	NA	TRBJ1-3	CASRRGFSSGNTIYF	TGTGCCAGCCGCCGAGGCTTCAGCTCTGGAAACACCATATATTTT
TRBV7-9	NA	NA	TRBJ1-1	CASSSKGATEAFF	TGTGCCAGCAGCTCAAAGGGAGCCACTGAAGCTTTCTTT
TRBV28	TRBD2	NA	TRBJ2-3	CASIRLAGGRADTQYF	TGTGCCAGCATCCGGCTAGCGGGGGGGAGAGCAGATACGCAGTATTTT
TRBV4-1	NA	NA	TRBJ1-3	CASSQAGLHSGNTIYF	TGCGCCAGCAGCCAAGCAGGTCTGCACTCTGGAAACACCATATATTTT
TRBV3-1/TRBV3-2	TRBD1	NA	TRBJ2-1	CASSRGQGQFF	TGTGCCAGCAGCCGTGGACAGGGGCAGTTCTTC
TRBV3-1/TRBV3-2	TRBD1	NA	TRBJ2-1	CASSPYRGHDEQFF	TGTGCCAGCAGCCCTTACAGGGGCCACGATGAGCAGTTCTTC
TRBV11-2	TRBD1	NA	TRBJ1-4	CASSSGTGYWGEKLFF	TGTGCCAGCAGCTCCGGGACAGGGTATTGGGGTGAAAAACTGTTTTTT
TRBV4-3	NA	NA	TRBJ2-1	CASSQEEGGEQFF	TGCGCCAGCAGCCAAGAGGAGGGAGGTGAGCAGTTCTTC
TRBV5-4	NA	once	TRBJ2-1	CASSLVGHGNEQFF	TGTGCCAGCAGCTTGGTGGGGCATGGGAATGAGCAGTTCTTC
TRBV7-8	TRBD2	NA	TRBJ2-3	CASTRAGGLGMGTDTQYF	TGTGCCAGCACCCGAGCGGGGGGGCTCGGAATGGGGACAGATACGCAGTATTTT
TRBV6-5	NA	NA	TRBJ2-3	CAARQVGSDTQYF	TGTGCCGCGAGACAGGTCGGCTCAGATACGCAGTATTTT
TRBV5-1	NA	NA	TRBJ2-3	CASHSTDTQYF	TGCGCCAGCCATAGCACAGATACGCAGTATTTT
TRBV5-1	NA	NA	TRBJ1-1	CASSSQGRTEAFF	TGCGCCAGCAGCTCACAGGGACGCACTGAAGCTTTCTTT
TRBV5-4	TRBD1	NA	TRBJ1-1	CASSLRDRGEGTEAFF	TGTGCCAGCAGCCTCCGGGACAGGGGCGAAGGGACTGAAGCTTTCTTT
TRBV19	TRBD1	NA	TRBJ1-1	CASSRQGRTEAFF	TGTGCCAGTAGTAGACAGGGGAGAACTGAAGCTTTCTTT
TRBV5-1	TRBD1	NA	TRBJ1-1	CASSPQGGEAFF	TGCGCCAGCAGCCCCCAGGGGGGTGAAGCTTTCTTT
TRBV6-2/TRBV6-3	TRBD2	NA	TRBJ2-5	CASSYSTSGGGAQYF	TGTGCCAGCAGTTACTCGACAAGCGGGGGAGGGGCCCAGTACTTC
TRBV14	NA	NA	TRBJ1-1	CASSQDMNTEAFF	TGTGCCAGCAGCCAAGATATGAACACTGAAGCTTTCTTT
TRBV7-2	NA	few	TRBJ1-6	CASSLEQFYNSPLHF	TGTGCCAGCAGCTTAGAACAGTTCTATAATTCACCCCTCCACTTT
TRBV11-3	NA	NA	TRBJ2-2	CASSLGRITGELFF	TGTGCCAGCAGCTTAGGGCGGATAACCGGGGAGCTGTTTTTT
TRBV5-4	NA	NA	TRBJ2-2	CASSLATDGTGELFF	TGTGCCAGCAGCTTGGCGACAGACGGAACCGGGGAGCTGTTTTTT
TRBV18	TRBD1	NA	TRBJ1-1	CASSARQGANTEAFF	TGTGCCAGCTCAGCAAGACAGGGGGCTAACACTGAAGCTTTCTTT